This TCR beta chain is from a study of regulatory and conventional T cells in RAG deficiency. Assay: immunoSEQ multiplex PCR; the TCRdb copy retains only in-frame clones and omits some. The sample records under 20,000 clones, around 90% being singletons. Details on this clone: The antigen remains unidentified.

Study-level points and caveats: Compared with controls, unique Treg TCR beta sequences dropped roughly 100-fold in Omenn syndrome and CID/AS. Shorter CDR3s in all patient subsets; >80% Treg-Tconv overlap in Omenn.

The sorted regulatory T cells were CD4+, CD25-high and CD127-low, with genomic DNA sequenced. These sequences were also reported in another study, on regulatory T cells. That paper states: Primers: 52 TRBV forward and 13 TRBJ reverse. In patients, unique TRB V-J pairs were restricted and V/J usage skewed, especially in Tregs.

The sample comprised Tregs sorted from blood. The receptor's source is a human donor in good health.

The CDR3 nucleotides are TGTGCCAGCAGTTATGACCGGGGTTCGGAGACCCAGTACTTC. Translated, it gives CASSYDRGSETQYF. The chain employs TRBV6-6 and TRBJ2-5, with D possibly TRBD2 on 5 matching bases. The CDR3 contains 14 residues. The germline V gene has CDR1 MNHNY and CDR2 SVGAGI (reference sequence). V shed 3 bases and J shed 5 bases, with 13 bases lying between them.